This TCR beta chain was captured in a study of blood T cells in healthy people across ages. Study-wide results and limits: Across samples, TCR beta diversity tracked strongly with naive T cell percentage.

PCR was performed a second time for about 7 to 11 cycles using a sample-barcoded 5' primer and a J-beta primer mix. A 12-random-nucleotide template-switch adaptor tagged each cDNA molecule. TCRdb redid the calling of the 5' RACE reads with MiXCR, one entry per CDR3 protein. The data hold some 900,000 distinct CDR3 sequences, with 45% to 50% observed a single time. This clonotype was found a few times. Its antigen is undetermined. Trimming took off 1 base at V and 3 bases at J, with 13 bases between the two ends. The germline gives CDR1 SGHAT, CDR2 FQDESV (reference sequence). CDR3 length: 15 amino acids.

This receptor was obtained from a man aged 30 to 39 in good health. The specimen was blood. The chain carries TRBV11-1 and TRBJ2-7; maybe TRBD2 (5 bases). DNA of the CDR3: TGTGCCAGCAGCTTAGATACACGGGATGGCTACGAGCAGTACTTC. Protein product: CASSLDTRDGYEQYF.